This is a list of T cell receptor beta chains from one sample in a study of vaccination and CD4 T cells after COVID-19. TCRdb re-analysed the PCR reads in MiXCR, keeping a single row per CDR3 protein. This table holds more than 35,000 distinct CDR3 sequences, more than 30% found once. The sample was CD4+ T cells from blood, taken about 7 months after SARS-CoV-2 vaccination. The receptor set was obtained from a human donor who had recovered from COVID-19. Both conserved end residues are part of each CDR3. The D gene is left open where the match is weak. For some rows the clone size is stated as once, few or many, or as a class when expanded; others skip it.

cdr3_nt,cdr3_aa,clone_size,j_call,v_call,d_call,cdr3_length
TGCAGTGCTAGGGGGAGCAGTTGGGAGACCCAGTACTTC,CSARGSSWETQYF,few,TRBJ2-5,TRBV20-1,.,13
TGTGCCAGCAGTGAAGGCGGGAGGGTCGGGGAGCAGTACTTC,CASSEGGRVGEQYF,.,TRBJ2-7,TRBV2,TRBD2,14
TGCAGTGCTAGAGATTCGTGTTGGACTAGCGGGAGAGGCGGCTCCTACAATGAGCAGTTCTTC,CSARDSCWTSGRGGSYNEQFF,few,TRBJ2-1,TRBV20-1,TRBD2,21
TGCGCCAGCAGCCAAGAAGACGGAGAAGGTTCACCCCTCCACTTT,CASSQEDGEGSPLHF,few,TRBJ1-6,TRBV4-1,.,15
TGTGCCAGTAGTGACATGGGTGGCCAGACCCAGTACTTC,CASSDMGGQTQYF,.,TRBJ2-5,TRBV19,.,13
TGTGCCATCAGTGAACGACTAGCGGGAGGGTTTAATGAGCAGTTCTTC,CAISERLAGGFNEQFF,few,TRBJ2-1,TRBV10-3,TRBD2,16
TGTGCCAGCAGCGGACAGGCACAAGAGACCCAGTACTTC,CASSGQAQETQYF,few,TRBJ2-5,TRBV7-9,TRBD1,13
TGTGCCAGTAGGGACACGGGACTCTCGAACACAGATACGCAGTATTTT,CASRDTGLSNTDTQYF,.,TRBJ2-3,TRBV19,.,16
TGTGCCATCAGTGCTCAGACCGAGGTTAGTTTCTACGAGCAGTACTTC,CAISAQTEVSFYEQYF,.,TRBJ2-7,TRBV10-3,.,16
TGCAGTGCTCGGAACGCACAGGGGACCGGGGAGCTGTTTTTT,CSARNAQGTGELFF,.,TRBJ2-2,TRBV20-1,TRBD1,14
TGTGCCAGCGAACAGGGGGTTCGCGAGACCCAGTACTTC,CASEQGVRETQYF,.,TRBJ2-5,TRBV2,TRBD1,13
TGTGCCAGCAGTTCCAGGGAAGTTAGTAGTACAGATACGCAGTATTTT,CASSSREVSSTDTQYF,few,TRBJ2-3,TRBV28,.,16
TGTGCCAGCAGTCCCCTAGGACAGTCTTTTGCTGAAGCTTTCTTT,CASSPLGQSFAEAFF,.,TRBJ1-1,TRBV27,.,15
TGCAGCGTTGAAGATAAGGGGGCCGGTCAGCCCCAGCATTTT,CSVEDKGAGQPQHF,.,TRBJ1-5,TRBV29-1,TRBD1,14
TGTGCCAGAGACATACTGAACACTGAAGCTTTCTTT,CARDILNTEAFF,.,TRBJ1-1,TRBV27,.,12
TGTGCCACCAGTGAATCCCATCCCCCTTACGAGCAGTACTTC,CATSESHPPYEQYF,.,TRBJ2-7,TRBV24-1,.,14
TGTGCCAGCAGCTTAGACAGCCTAAAGTACGAGCAGTACTTC,CASSLDSLKYEQYF,.,TRBJ2-7,TRBV11-2,.,14
TGTGCCAGCAGCTTACTCCCCAGAACTAGCACAGATACGCAGTATTTT,CASSLLPRTSTDTQYF,few,TRBJ2-3,TRBV7-9,.,16
TGTGCCAGCAGCTTAGGTAGTTGGGGGCTAGATACGCAGTATTTT,CASSLGSWGLDTQYF,few,TRBJ2-3,TRBV7-2,.,15
TGCAGTGCTGTCGTCAGGGGGAAAGAGAGCCAGTACTTC,CSAVVRGKESQYF,.,TRBJ2-5,TRBV20-1,TRBD1,13
TGTGCCAGCAGCTTACGGGACGCTGGGAACTCACCCCTCCACTTT,CASSLRDAGNSPLHF,.,TRBJ1-6,TRBV7-9,.,15
TGTGCCAGCAGTACCTCATCGGGGAGGAAGGGGACCCAGTACTTC,CASSTSSGRKGTQYF,.,TRBJ2-5,TRBV28,.,15
TGCAGCGTTGAGTGGACAGGGGAATTTGAGCAGTTCTTC,CSVEWTGEFEQFF,.,TRBJ2-1,TRBV29-1,TRBD1,13
TGTGCCAGCAGTGAAGCCTGGGGTTACACAGATACGCAGTATTTT,CASSEAWGYTDTQYF,.,TRBJ2-3,TRBV2,.,15
TGTGCCAGCAGCTTAGCGGGGCAGGGTAGGAATTCACCCCTCCACTTT,CASSLAGQGRNSPLHF,.,TRBJ1-6,TRBV7-2,.,16
TGCAGTGCTAGCCCTGCTAGCGGGAGGGCCTTAGATACGCAGTATTTT,CSASPASGRALDTQYF,.,TRBJ2-3,TRBV20-1,TRBD2,16
TGTGCCAGCAGCTCTACCCGTTATAGCAATCAGCCCCAGCATTTT,CASSSTRYSNQPQHF,few,TRBJ1-5,TRBV28,.,15
TGCAGTGCTCGAAGACTAACAGTAGGGAGGCCCCGGCCACAAGTTACGCAGTATTTT,CSARRLTVGRPRPQVTQYF,few,TRBJ2-3,TRBV20-1,.,19
TGCAGTGCTAGGGACAGTGGGGCGGACACTGAAGCTTTCTTT,CSARDSGADTEAFF,few,TRBJ1-1,TRBV20-1,.,14
TGTGCCAGCAGTGAAGCAATGGGGGGAGGCACAGATACGCAGTATTTT,CASSEAMGGGTDTQYF,few,TRBJ2-3,TRBV6-1,.,16
TGTGCCAGCAGTTACGACAGTAACTATGGCTACACCTTC,CASSYDSNYGYTF,few,TRBJ1-2,TRBV6-2/TRBV6-3,.,13
TGTGCCAGCAGTTACTTGGACAGCTATGGCTACACCTTC,CASSYLDSYGYTF,.,TRBJ1-2,TRBV6-5,.,13
TGCAGTGCCAGGGGGACTAGCACCACAGATACGCAGTATTTT,CSARGTSTTDTQYF,few,TRBJ2-3,TRBV20-1,TRBD2,14
TGTGCCAGCTCACCAACCGGGACCACGAAGAGTGAGCAGTACTTC,CASSPTGTTKSEQYF,.,TRBJ2-7,TRBV18,.,15
TGTGCCAGCAGCTTAGGTTCTGACGGGCGGGAGCCCCAGTACTTC,CASSLGSDGREPQYF,.,TRBJ2-5,TRBV7-9,TRBD2,15
TGCGCCAGCAGCCAGGCAATCTCCTATAATTCACCCCTCCACTTT,CASSQAISYNSPLHF,.,TRBJ1-6,TRBV4-1,.,15
TGCAGTGCCGGAATAGGGACAGGGTCAGCCAAAAACATTCAGTACTTC,CSAGIGTGSAKNIQYF,few,TRBJ2-4,TRBV20-1,TRBD1,16
TGTGCCAGCAGCTCTTCTGAGGGAGTTTGGAATGAGCAGTTCTTC,CASSSSEGVWNEQFF,.,TRBJ2-1,TRBV7-3,.,15
TGTGCCACCCTATCCCGCTCCTACGTATTGGGTCGCTACAATGAGCAGTTCTTC,CATLSRSYVLGRYNEQFF,.,TRBJ2-1,TRBV27,.,18
TGTGCCAGCAGTTTCACTAGAGAGAACATTCAGTACTTC,CASSFTRENIQYF,.,TRBJ2-4,TRBV28,.,13
TGTGCCAGCAGCCCGGACCCCAGGGAGGCCACCGGGGAGCTGTTTTTT,CASSPDPREATGELFF,few,TRBJ2-2,TRBV7-9,.,16
TGTGCCAGCAGTTTGTCTAGCGGGAGAGGCCGGCAAGAGACCCAGTACTTC,CASSLSSGRGRQETQYF,medium-sized,TRBJ2-5,TRBV28,TRBD2,17
TGTGCCAGCCTGCTGAACACTGAAGCTTTCTTT,CASLLNTEAFF,few,TRBJ1-1,TRBV21-1,.,11
TGTGCCATCAGTGAGTCCCACGGGGCGGCGGGCAATCAGCCCCAGCATTTT,CAISESHGAAGNQPQHF,.,TRBJ1-5,TRBV10-3,.,17
TGTGCCAGCAGCCGAAGCTCCGGGACAAATAGCAATCAGCCCCAGCATTTT,CASSRSSGTNSNQPQHF,.,TRBJ1-5,TRBV28,.,17
TGTGCCAGCAGCTTAGTCACCGGGACTAGCCGATTAGAGTACTTC,CASSLVTGTSRLEYF,.,TRBJ2-4,TRBV7-2,TRBD2,15
TGTGCCAGCAGCTCCGTTTCTACGGGATTAGCAGAGACCCAGTACTTC,CASSSVSTGLAETQYF,few,TRBJ2-5,TRBV7-6,.,16
TGTGCCAGCAGTCCAGAAGACCGACTTGGGGGCTACACCTTC,CASSPEDRLGGYTF,few,TRBJ1-2,TRBV28,.,14
TGTGCCAGCAGCACCAGGAGCGGGAGGACAGATACGCAGTATTTT,CASSTRSGRTDTQYF,few,TRBJ2-3,TRBV7-2,TRBD2,15
TGTGCCAGCTCACCAGTTGTGGGCAGCTCCTACAATGAGCAGTTCTTC,CASSPVVGSSYNEQFF,.,TRBJ2-1,TRBV18,.,16
TGTGCCAGCAGCTTAGTATTGGGCCAAGAGACCCAGTACTTC,CASSLVLGQETQYF,.,TRBJ2-5,TRBV7-2,.,14
TGCAGTGCTAGTAGTTGGTCCGAGCAGTACTTC,CSASSWSEQYF,.,TRBJ2-7,TRBV20-1,.,11
TGTGCCAGCCGAATCCGAGCGGCAGATACGCAGTATTTT,CASRIRAADTQYF,few,TRBJ2-3,TRBV2,.,13
TGTGCCAGCAGTTCCGGGACAGCTAACTATGGCTACACCTTC,CASSSGTANYGYTF,few,TRBJ1-2,TRBV28,TRBD1,14
TGCAGCGTTGTATGGGCTAGCTCCTACAATGAGCAGTTCTTC,CSVVWASSYNEQFF,.,TRBJ2-1,TRBV29-1,.,14
TGTGCCAGCAGTATAGGCACCTATGGCTACACCTTC,CASSIGTYGYTF,.,TRBJ1-2,TRBV6-1,.,12
TGCAGTACCTCCCGACAGGGGCCCACTGAAGCTTTCTTT,CSTSRQGPTEAFF,.,TRBJ1-1,TRBV20-1,TRBD1,13